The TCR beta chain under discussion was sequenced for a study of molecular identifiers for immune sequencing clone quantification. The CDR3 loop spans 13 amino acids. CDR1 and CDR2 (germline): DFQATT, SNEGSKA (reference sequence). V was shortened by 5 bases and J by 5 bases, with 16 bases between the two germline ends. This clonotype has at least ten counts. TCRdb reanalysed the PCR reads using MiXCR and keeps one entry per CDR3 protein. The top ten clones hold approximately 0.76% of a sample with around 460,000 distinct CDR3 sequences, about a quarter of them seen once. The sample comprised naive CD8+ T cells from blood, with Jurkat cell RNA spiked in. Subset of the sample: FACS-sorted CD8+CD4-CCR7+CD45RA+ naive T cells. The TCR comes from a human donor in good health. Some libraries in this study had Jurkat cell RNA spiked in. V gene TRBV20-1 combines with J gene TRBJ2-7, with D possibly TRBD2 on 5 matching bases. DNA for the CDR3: TGCAGTGCTCCCTCTTCCCCGGGGAACGAGCAGTACTTC. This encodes CSAPSSPGNEQYF.